This record concerns one T cell receptor (beta chain) sequence. The CDR3 is made up of 14 amino acids. Trimming removed 0 bases from V and 5 bases from J, with 11 bases in between. In germline, CDR1 is MNHEY, CDR2 SVGAGI. The source of the sample is a study of T cell changes during pregnancy in multiple sclerosis. The table came from immunoSEQ multiplex PCR; TCRdb's copy has only in-frame clones and leaves some out. The sample yields 60,000 to 70,000 clones, 91% seen once. Sequenced here: peripheral blood, sampled in the third trimester of pregnancy. The chain is built from TRBV6-5 and TRBJ2-7; possibly TRBD1 for D (5 bases). This receptor was obtained from a female donor in good health, enrolled as a control in a pregnancy study. In DNA form, the CDR3 reads TGTGCCAGCAGTTACTCCGGCAGGGCACACGAGCAGTACTTC. Its protein product is CASSYSGRAHEQYF.